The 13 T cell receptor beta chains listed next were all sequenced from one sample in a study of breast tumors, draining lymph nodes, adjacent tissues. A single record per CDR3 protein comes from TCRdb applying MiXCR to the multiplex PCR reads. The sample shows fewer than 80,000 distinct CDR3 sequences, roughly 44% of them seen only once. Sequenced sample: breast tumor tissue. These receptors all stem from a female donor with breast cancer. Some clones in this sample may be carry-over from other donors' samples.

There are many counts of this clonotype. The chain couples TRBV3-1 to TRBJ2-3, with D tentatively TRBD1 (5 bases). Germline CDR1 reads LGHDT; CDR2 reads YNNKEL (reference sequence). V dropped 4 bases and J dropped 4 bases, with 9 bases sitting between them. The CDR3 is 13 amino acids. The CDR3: CASSLGVADTQYF. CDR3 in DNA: TGTGCCAGCAGCCTAGGGGTGGCAGATACGCAGTATTTT.

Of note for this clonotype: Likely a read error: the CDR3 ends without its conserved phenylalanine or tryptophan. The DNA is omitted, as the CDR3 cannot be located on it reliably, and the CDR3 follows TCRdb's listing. The CDR3 spells CASSGRRRSV. The chain recombines TRBV19 with TRBJ2-2. Germline CDR1 LNHDA, CDR2 SQIVND (reference sequence). Inclusive of both ends, the CDR3 amounts to 10 amino acids.

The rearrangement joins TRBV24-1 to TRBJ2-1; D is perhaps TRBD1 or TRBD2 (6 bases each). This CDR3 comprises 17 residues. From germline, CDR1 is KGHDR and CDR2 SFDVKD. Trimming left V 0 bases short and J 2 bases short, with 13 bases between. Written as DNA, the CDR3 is TGTGCCACCAGTGATTTGGGTGGAGGGGGGACCTACAATGAGCAGTTCTTC. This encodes CATSDLGGGGTYNEQFF.

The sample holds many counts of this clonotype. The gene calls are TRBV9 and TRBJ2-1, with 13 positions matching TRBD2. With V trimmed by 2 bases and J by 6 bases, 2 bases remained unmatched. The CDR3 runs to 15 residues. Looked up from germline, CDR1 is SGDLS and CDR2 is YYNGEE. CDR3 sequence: CASSVTSGGSNEQFF. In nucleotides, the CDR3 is TGTGCCAGCAGCGTGACTAGCGGGGGGTCCAATGAGCAGTTCTTC.

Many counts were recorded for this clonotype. As DNA, the CDR3 is TGCGCCAGCAGCGAAGGACTTAGCACAGATACGCAGTATTTT. Translated: CASSEGLSTDTQYF. The V and J genes are TRBV5-1 and TRBJ2-3; tentatively, D is TRBD2 (5 bases). Deletions cut 4 bases from V and 0 bases from J, with 9 bases between. This CDR3 spans 14 amino acids. Germline V gives CDR1 SGHRS, CDR2 YFSETQ.

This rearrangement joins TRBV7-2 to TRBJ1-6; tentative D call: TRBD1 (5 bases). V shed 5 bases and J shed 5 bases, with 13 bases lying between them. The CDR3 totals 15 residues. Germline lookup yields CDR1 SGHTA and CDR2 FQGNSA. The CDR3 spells CASSRTTDHNSPLHF. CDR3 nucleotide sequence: TGTGCCAGCAGCAGAACGACAGATCATAATTCACCCCTCCACTTT.

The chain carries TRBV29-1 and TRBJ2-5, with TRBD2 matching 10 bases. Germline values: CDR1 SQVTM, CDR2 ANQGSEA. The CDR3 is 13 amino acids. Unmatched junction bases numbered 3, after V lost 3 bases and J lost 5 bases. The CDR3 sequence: CSVEASGGETQYF. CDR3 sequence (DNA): TGCAGCGTTGAGGCTAGCGGGGGTGAGACCCAGTACTTC.

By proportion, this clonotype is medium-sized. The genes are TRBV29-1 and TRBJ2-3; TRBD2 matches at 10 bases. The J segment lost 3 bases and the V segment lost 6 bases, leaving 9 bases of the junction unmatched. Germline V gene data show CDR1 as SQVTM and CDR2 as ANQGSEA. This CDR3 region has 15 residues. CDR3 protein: CSVPSASGGTDTQYF. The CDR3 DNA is TGCAGCGTCCCATCGGCTAGCGGGGGAACAGATACGCAGTATTTT.

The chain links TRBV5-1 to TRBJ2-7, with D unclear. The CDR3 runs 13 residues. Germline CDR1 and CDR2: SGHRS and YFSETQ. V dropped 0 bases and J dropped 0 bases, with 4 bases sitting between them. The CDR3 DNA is TGCGCCAGCAGCTTGGGGGCCTCCTACGAGCAGTACTTC. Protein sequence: CASSLGASYEQYF.

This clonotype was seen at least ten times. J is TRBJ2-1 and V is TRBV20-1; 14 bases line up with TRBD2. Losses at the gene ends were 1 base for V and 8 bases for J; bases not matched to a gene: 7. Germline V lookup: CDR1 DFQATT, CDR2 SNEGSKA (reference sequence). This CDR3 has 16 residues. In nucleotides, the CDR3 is TGCAGTGCTAGAGGGACTAGCGGGAGGTATTTGGATGAGCAGTTCTTC. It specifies CSARGTSGRYLDEQFF.

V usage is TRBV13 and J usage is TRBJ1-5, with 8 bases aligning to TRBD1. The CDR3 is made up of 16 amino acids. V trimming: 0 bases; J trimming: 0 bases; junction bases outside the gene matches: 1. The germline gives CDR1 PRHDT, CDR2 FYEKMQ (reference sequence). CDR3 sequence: CASSLGTGVSNQPQHF. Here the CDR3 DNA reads TGTGCCAGCAGCTTAGGGACAGGGGTTAGCAATCAGCCCCAGCATTTT.

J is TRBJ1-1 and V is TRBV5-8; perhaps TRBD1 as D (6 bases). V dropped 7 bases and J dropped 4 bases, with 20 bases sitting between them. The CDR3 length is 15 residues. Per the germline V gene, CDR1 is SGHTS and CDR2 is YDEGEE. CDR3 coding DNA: TGTGCCAGCCCTGACTGGGGTCAGGGGAGCACTGAAGCTTTCTTT. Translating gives CASPDWGQGSTEAFF.

The CDR3 is CASSLGRGRGDTQYF. Here the CDR3 DNA reads TGTGCCAGCAGCTTGGGAAGGGGGCGAGGAGATACGCAGTATTTT. The genes are TRBV7-6 and TRBJ2-3; 7 nucleotides line up with TRBD1. CDR3 length: 15 residues. The V and J ends lost 3 bases and 5 bases, in that order; junction bases with no gene match: 8. Germline CDR1 and CDR2: SGHVS and FNYEAQ.